This passage covers 3 T cell receptor beta chains from one sample sequenced in a study of blood T cell repertoires in COVID-19. Assay used: immunoSEQ multiplex PCR; TCRdb lists only in-frame clones, some missing. Altogether some 100,000 clones are present, approximately 92% being singletons, with the ten largest covering 5% to 7%. The sequenced sample was peripheral blood. The receptors originated from a man between 65 and 79 years old with acute or convalescent COVID-19.

The CDR3 DNA reads as TGTGCCTGGAGTCCCCGAAGGGGAGGCGAGACCCAGTACTTC. It yields the protein CAWSPRRGGETQYF. The chain uses TRBV30 and TRBJ2-5; D perhaps matches TRBD2 (6 bases). The CDR3 has 14 amino acids. Per germline, CDR1 GTSNPN and CDR2 SVGIG (reference sequence). Trimming shortened V by 2 bases and J by 5 bases, and 15 bases separated the two germline ends.

The chain carries TRBV3-1 (or the pseudogene TRBV3-2) and TRBJ1-5; D is undetermined. This CDR3 has 14 amino acids. Germline V gene data show CDR1 as LGHDT and CDR2 as YNNKEL (reference sequence). Between the trimmed V and J ends, which lost 1 base and 4 bases, there was a span of 8 bases. In nucleotides, the CDR3 is TGTGCCAGCAGCCAAGGCACTCAAAATCAGCCCCAGCATTTT. As protein: CASSQGTQNQPQHF.

The chain is built from TRBV28 and TRBJ1-2; D perhaps matches TRBD1 (6 bases). This CDR3 is built from 15 residues. CDR1 is MDHEN, CDR2 SYDVKM, per germline. The ends were cut back, 6 bases at V and 0 bases at J, with 14 bases in the middle. CDR3 loop: CASREQGDPNYGYTF. In nucleotides, the CDR3 is TGTGCCAGCAGGGAACAGGGAGACCCTAACTATGGCTACACCTTC.